Below, 23 T cell receptor beta chains from the same sample are listed, as sequenced in a study of cytomegalovirus exposure and HLA in healthy donors. This PCR relied on a set of 60 Vbeta primers and 13 Jbeta primers. Measured with immunoSEQ multiplex PCR; TCRdb has only the in-frame clones, and not every one. The sample carries almost 200,000 clones, about 85% recorded once. Sequenced: PBMCs. The receptors shown here come from a male donor in good health and CMV-seropositive.

This clone was detected a few times. The gene calls are TRBV7-2 and TRBJ2-7; TRBD2 matches 7 bases. Trimming at V came to 5 bases and at J to 1 base, leaving 11 bases not matched to a gene. CDR3 length equals 16 residues. Germline V lookup: CDR1 SGHTA, CDR2 FQGNSA. The CDR3 sequence: CASSGLGDGGSYEQYF. The CDR3 DNA reads TGTGCCAGCAGCGGGCTGGGGGACGGGGGGTCCTACGAGCAGTACTTC.

The V call is TRBV19, the J call TRBJ1-2; the D gene is possibly TRBD1 (6 bases). Trimming took off 8 bases at V and 5 bases at J, with 9 bases between the two ends. The CDR3 loop spans 11 amino acids. Germline CDR1 reads LNHDA; CDR2 reads SQIVND (reference sequence). The CDR3 coding sequence is TGTGCCAGTGGGACACAGTATGGCTACACCTTC. Translation gives CASGTQYGYTF.

The J gene is TRBJ2-7, the V gene TRBV28, with 8 nucleotides matching TRBD1. This CDR3 comprises 15 residues. Losses at the gene ends were 4 bases for V and 6 bases for J; bases not matched to a gene: 11. Per germline, CDR1 MDHEN and CDR2 SYDVKM. This CDR3 is CASSYETGTGGEQYF. CDR3 nucleotide sequence: TGTGCCAGCAGTTACGAAACCGGGACAGGCGGCGAGCAGTACTTC.

This chain uses TRBV5-1 with TRBJ2-1; TRBD2 matches 12 bases. V lost 2 bases to trimming and J lost 7 bases; unmatched junction nucleotides: 4. The CDR3 covers 15 residues. Germline loops: CDR1 SGHRS, CDR2 YFSETQ. The CDR3 loop is CASSFRLAGGNEQFF. The CDR3, as DNA: TGCGCCAGCAGCTTCCGGCTAGCGGGGGGGAATGAGCAGTTCTTC.

The rearrangement joins TRBV7-2 to TRBJ1-2, with a tentative D call TRBD1 (5 bases). Germline V CDR1 and CDR2: SGHTA, FQGNSA. Trimming removed 1 base from V and 4 bases from J, with 16 bases in between. The CDR3 has 16 amino acids. The CDR3 here is CASSLVGRGVSYGYTF. In nucleotides, the CDR3 is TGTGCCAGCAGCTTAGTGGGGCGGGGGGTGAGCTATGGCTACACCTTC. Complete variable domain (other parts from reference TRBV7-2 and TRBJ1-2): GAGVSQSPSNKVTEKGKDVELRCDPISGHTALYWYRQSLGQGLEFLIYFQGNSAPDKSGLPSDRFSAERTGGSVSTLTIQRTQQEDSAVYLCASSLVGRGVSYGYTFGSGTRLTVV.

The chain joins TRBV19 to TRBJ2-7, with 8 bases lining up with TRBD2. This CDR3 is built from 16 residues. In germline, CDR1 is LNHDA, CDR2 SQIVND (reference sequence). Unmatched junction bases numbered 14, after V lost 7 bases and J lost 3 bases. The CDR3 spells CASTPEAGVVIYEQYF. In DNA, the CDR3 is TGTGCCAGTACCCCCGAAGCGGGAGTGGTAATCTACGAGCAGTACTTC.

CDR3: CSVEDLTGTSSVGDTQYF. The CDR3 DNA reads TGCAGCGTTGAAGATCTCACCGGGACTAGCAGCGTCGGGGATACGCAGTATTTT. The chain has TRBV29-1 and TRBJ2-3; 9 positions match TRBD2. Germline-derived CDR1 and CDR2 are SQVTM and ANQGSEA. The J segment lost 6 bases and the V segment lost 0 bases, leaving 16 bases of the junction unmatched. This CDR3 has 18 amino acids.

The CDR3 loop reads CASSLSVNYGYTF. CDR3 DNA: TGTGCCAGCAGCTTATCAGTAAACTATGGCTACACCTTC. The rearrangement uses TRBV7-9 and TRBJ1-2; the D is unclear. V dropped 2 bases and J dropped 2 bases, with 6 bases sitting between them. The CDR3 runs 13 residues. The germline gives CDR1 SEHNR, CDR2 FQNEAQ (reference sequence).

This chain links TRBV15 with TRBJ1-4; TRBD1 matches at 8 bases. CDR1 is LNHNV and CDR2 is YYDKDF in the germline V gene (reference sequence). The CDR3 length is 16 residues. V was clipped by 2 bases and J by 8 bases; unmatched bases: 10. CDR3 DNA sequence: TGTGCCACCAGCAGATCCCTGACAGGGGAGGACGAAAAACTGTTTTTT. It specifies CATSRSLTGEDEKLFF. The variable domain in full, with the rest retrieved from reference TRBV15 and TRBJ1-4, is DAMVIQNPRYQVTQFGKPVTLSCSQTLNHNVMYWYQQKSSQAPKLLFHYYDKDFNNEADTPDNFQSRRPNTSFCFLDIRSPGLGDTAMYLCATSRSLTGEDEKLFFGSGTQLSVL.

V is TRBV7-3 and J is TRBJ2-1, with D unresolved. Trimming took 1 base from V and 10 from J, leaving 5 bases between them. CDR3 size: 11 residues. The germline V gene encodes CDR1 SGHTA and CDR2 FQGTGA. The CDR3 spells CASSLNSEQFF. Here the CDR3 DNA reads TGTGCCAGCAGCTTAAATTCGGAGCAGTTCTTC.

CDR3 protein: CASSYVRTGLAGELFF. CDR3 DNA sequence: TGTGCCAGCAGTTACGTTCGGACAGGGTTGGCCGGGGAGCTGTTTTTT. V gene TRBV6-6 combines with J gene TRBJ2-2; 8 nucleotides match TRBD1. Germline loops: CDR1 MNHNY, CDR2 SVGAGI (reference sequence). The ends lost 2 bases at V and 6 bases at J; junction bases unmatched: 8. The CDR3 length is 16 residues.

The chain carries TRBV30 and TRBJ1-3, with D possibly matching TRBD1 (6 bases). Germline CDR1 is GTSNPN and CDR2 is SVGIG (reference sequence). V was trimmed by 5 bases and J by 0 bases, leaving 14 bases between them. This CDR3 is built from 15 residues. Here the CDR3 DNA reads TGTGCCTGGGGGAGGGGGACTTACTCTGGAAACACCATATATTTT. This gives the protein CAWGRGTYSGNTIYF. Drawing the rest from reference TRBV30 and TRBJ1-3, the complete variable domain is SQTIHQWPATLVQPVGSPLSLECTVEGTSNPNLYWYRQAAGRGLQLLFYSVGIGQISSEVPQNLSASRPQDRQFILSSKKLLLSDSGFYLCAWGRGTYSGNTIYFGEGSWLTVV.

The V gene is TRBV7-8, the J gene TRBJ2-7; TRBD1 matches 7 bases. V shed 5 bases, J shed 4 bases, and the junction held 8 bases outside the gene matches. The CDR3 runs 14 residues. Germline V gene lookup returns CDR1 SGHVS and CDR2 FQNEAQ. CDR3 region: CASSPLDRSYEQYF. The CDR3 DNA reads as TGTGCCAGCAGCCCGCTGGACAGGTCGTACGAGCAGTACTTC.

The chain carries TRBV7-9 and TRBJ2-7; 8 bases line up with TRBD1. CDR3 length: 15 amino acids. V shed 4 bases and J 1 base; nucleotides not matched to a gene: 6. Germline V gene data show CDR1 as SEHNR and CDR2 as FQNEAQ (reference sequence). The CDR3 loop reads CASSSQGAPSYEQYF. The CDR3 DNA is TGTGCCAGCAGCTCCCAGGGGGCGCCGTCCTACGAGCAGTACTTC. Together with reference TRBV7-9 and TRBJ2-7, the CDR3 gives the full variable domain: DTGVSQNPRHKITKRGQNVTFRCDPISEHNRLYWYRQTLGQGPEFLTYFQNEAQLEKSRLLSDRFSAERPKGSFSTLEIQRTEQGDSAMYLCASSSQGAPSYEQYFGPGTRLTVT.

The CDR3 region has the DNA TGCGCCAGCAGCTTGGAAACTAGGGACTACGAGCAGTACTTC. It translates to CASSLETRDYEQYF. The rearrangement joins TRBV5-1 to TRBJ2-7; possible D gene TRBD2, 5 bases. CDR3 length equals 14 residues. Germline-derived CDR1 and CDR2 are SGHRS and YFSETQ. The ends were cut back, 0 bases at V and 3 bases at J, with 10 bases in the middle.

The chain employs TRBV7-2 and TRBJ2-7; 9 nucleotides align to TRBD2. This CDR3 spans 15 amino acids. The J segment lost 2 bases and the V segment lost 5 bases, leaving 7 bases of the junction unmatched. Germline V gene lookup returns CDR1 SGHTA and CDR2 FQGNSA. The CDR3 DNA reads TGTGCCAGCAGCCCCTCTTCTAGCGGGACCTACGAGCAGTACTTC. Protein: CASSPSSSGTYEQYF.

The rearrangement links TRBV2 to TRBJ1-6; D gene uncertain. CDR1 is SNHLY and CDR2 is FYNNEI in the germline V gene. V was clipped by 4 bases and J by 3 bases, with 13 bases between them. The CDR3 is 16 residues long. CDR3 in DNA: TGTGCCAGCAGTGTTCTCGAACACATCTATAATTCACCCCTCCACTTT. Translated, it gives CASSVLEHIYNSPLHF.

The rearrangement links TRBV27 to TRBJ1-1, with D possibly matching TRBD1 (5 bases). The CDR3 has 13 amino acids. The V end lost 2 bases, the J end lost 4 bases, and 8 bases lay between the germline ends. Germline values: CDR1 MNHEY, CDR2 SMNVEV (reference sequence). The CDR3: CASSLGGGTEAFF. The CDR3 DNA sequence: TGTGCCAGCAGTTTAGGGGGAGGCACTGAAGCTTTCTTT.

There are a few counts of this clone. The genes are TRBV13 and TRBJ1-1, with TRBD1 matching 8 bases. The V gene end was trimmed by 3 bases and the J gene end by 4 bases; junction bases not matched to a gene: 4. The germline V gene has CDR1 PRHDT and CDR2 FYEKMQ (reference sequence). The CDR3 contains 14 residues. The CDR3 sequence is CASSLPGGLTEAFF. The CDR3 DNA sequence: TGTGCCAGCAGCTTGCCAGGGGGCCTCACTGAAGCTTTCTTT.

The chain uses TRBV5-4 and TRBJ2-7, with 8 bases that match TRBD1. Trimming took 7 bases from V and 0 from J; bases not matched to a gene: 6. This CDR3 comprises 14 residues. CDR1 is SGHNT, CDR2 YYREEE, per germline (reference sequence). CDR3 loop: CASRSGQASYEQYF. In DNA form, the CDR3 reads TGTGCCAGCCGTTCGGGACAGGCCTCCTACGAGCAGTACTTC.

As for this clone: At one end, the junction sequence differs from germline, possibly due to a read error. The V and J genes are TRBV28 and TRBJ2-5; 9 bases match TRBD2. The J call may not be correct, given that the DNA end is closer to TRBJ2-7. This CDR3 is 17 amino acids long. CDR1 is MDHEN and CDR2 is SYDVKM in the germline V gene. The CDR3 DNA reads TGTGCCACCAGTTTGGTCGTGGCGGGAGGGCCTCCCTACGAGCAGTACTTC. Protein product: CATSLVVAGGPPYEQYF.

The chain employs TRBV5-4 and TRBJ2-5, with 10 bases aligning to TRBD2. Germline assignment: CDR1 SGHNT and CDR2 YYREEE (reference sequence). This CDR3 is 15 amino acids long. V trimming: 2 bases; J trimming: 4 bases; junction bases outside the gene matches: 5. The CDR3, as DNA: TGTGCCAGCAGCTTCCCAGCGGGGGGGGGAGAGACCCAGTACTTC. Amino acid sequence: CASSFPAGGGETQYF.

CDR3 amino acids: CASSPTSNTEAFF. DNA for the CDR3: TGTGCCAGCTCACCGACTTCGAACACTGAAGCTTTCTTT. The chain uses TRBV18 and TRBJ1-1; D unresolved. Germline-derived CDR1 and CDR2 are KGHSH and LQKENI. This CDR3 comprises 13 residues. V dropped 3 bases and J dropped 1 base, with 6 bases sitting between them.